This record concerns one TCR beta chain sequence. Antigen specificity is unknown. The sample originates from a study of cytomegalovirus exposure and HLA in healthy donors. Study outcomes and limitations: With high specificity and sensitivity, the classifier reportedly diagnosed cytomegalovirus status. In the roughly 120 validation repertoires, a later analysis found that first-cohort TCR clusters tended to co-occur.

TCRdb's table, derived via immunoSEQ multiplex PCR, lists solely in-frame clones and lacks some. The data contain 140,000 or so clones, roughly 87% of them seen just once; the ten biggest clones take up 4.5%. The donors were part of the roughly 130-subject validation cohort, which stood apart from the roughly 670-subject first cohort. Germline loops: CDR1 ENHRY, CDR2 SYGVKD. The ends were cut back, 3 bases at V and 4 bases at J, with 7 bases in the middle. This CDR3 region has 13 residues. Sequences were obtained from PBMCs. V gene TRBV10-3 combines with J gene TRBJ2-1; D unresolved. The clonotype was recovered from a young man in good health and CMV-seropositive. The CDR3 nucleotides are TGTGCCATCAGTGATGGGCAGTACAATGAGCAGTTCTTC. Translating gives CAISDGQYNEQFF.